The sequence of this T cell receptor (beta chain) was determined in a study of naive and memory T cell subsets. About this clonotype itself: Its antigen is unidentified.

Cells stained for CD3, CD4, CD8, CD45RA, CD27 and viability were sorted into four CD45RA/CD27 subsets. Two oligonucleotides, mixed equimolar, formed the beta constant-region primer covering TRBC1 and TRBC2. Four rounds of PCR amplified the ligated cDNA using nested alpha and beta constant-region primers plus SP2. The cDNA 3' end received a ligated single-stranded oligonucleotide carrying the SP2 primer and a 12-nucleotide UMI. From the UMI-ligation and nested PCR reads, TCRdb called clonotypes with MiXCR, one entry per CDR3 protein. Among roughly 97,000 distinct CDR3 sequences, more than 14% were seen once, and the ten largest hold around 3%. The CDR3 length is 15 residues. CDR1 SGHTA and CDR2 FQGTGA come from the germline V gene. Trimming pared 5 bases from V and 8 bases from J, leaving 21 bases between. The study, taken as a whole, reports: In naive cells, over 90% of TCR sequences were seen only once. Between naive and memory subsets, TCR abundance power law exponents differed. Especially in CD8 cells, naive repertoires contained a few larger clonotypes, possibly CD45RA-re-expressing memory cells.

The clonotype comes from a human donor in good health. The specimen was naive CD8+ T cells from blood. This chain links TRBV7-3 with TRBJ1-2, with a weak D call TRBD1 (6 bases). In DNA form, the CDR3 reads TGTGCCAGCAGCCCTCAAAAGACAGGTCTCCTCGGCTACACCTTC. Encoded protein: CASSPQKTGLLGYTF. The entire variable domain, with the rest obtained from reference TRBV7-3 and TRBJ1-2, is as follows: GAGVSQTPSNKVTEKGKYVELRCDPISGHTALYWYRQSLGQGPEFLIYFQGTGAADDSGLPNDRFFAVRPEGSVSTLKIQRTERGDSAVYLCASSPQKTGLLGYTFGSGTRLTVV.